The next 31 T cell receptor beta chains were all read from a single sample in a study of read filtering for tumor transcriptome and immune sequencing. From approximately 430 ng of RNA, a library with molecular barcoded alpha/delta and beta/gamma adaptors was made. From the reads, TCRdb called clonotypes with MiXCR, one entry per CDR3 protein. The profile shows around 60,000 distinct CDR3 sequences, nearly 20% of them singletons. Sequencing used a population of CD138-negative cells sorted from bone marrow. These TCRs come from a donor older than 35 with multiple myeloma.

This clonotype showed up many times. Here the CDR3 reads CSARGTSFVGELFF. For the CDR3, the DNA is TGCAGTGCTAGGGGGACTAGCTTCGTCGGGGAGCTGTTTTTT. This sequence joins TRBV20-1 and TRBJ2-2; TRBD2 aligns across 9 bases. V lost 3 bases, J lost 7 bases, and 6 bases stayed unmatched. The length of the CDR3 is 14 residues. The germline CDR1 and CDR2 sequences are DFQATT and SNEGSKA (reference sequence).

This clonotype was recorded at least ten times. CDR3 nucleotides: TGTGCCAGCAGCGTAGAGGGCGGATTCTGGTCGAACACCGGGGAGCTGTTTTTT. It yields the protein CASSVEGGFWSNTGELFF. J is TRBJ2-2 and V is TRBV9; D uncertain. The CDR3 extends over 18 amino acids. Germline assignment: CDR1 SGDLS and CDR2 YYNGEE. The V and J ends lost 0 bases and 0 bases respectively, with 15 bases between them.

Comments on this clonotype: Just one base apart from a much larger clone, this may be a read error. This rearrangement joins TRBV3-1 to TRBJ2-7, with D unresolved. The germline V gene encodes CDR1 LGHDT and CDR2 YNNKEL (reference sequence). V was clipped by 4 bases and J by 6 bases, with 10 bases between them. The CDR3 is 12 amino acids. CDR3 bases: TGTGCCAGCAGCCGAGATTTAACCGAGCAGTACTTC. This translates into CASSRDLTEQYF.

This clonotype was found many times. The rearrangement joins TRBV12-3 or TRBV12-4 to TRBJ1-6; D is ambiguous. The germline V and J ends were trimmed by 5 bases and 4 bases, with 15 bases remaining between them. The CDR3 consists of 16 residues. CDR3 DNA sequence: TGTGCCAGCAGTCCGGGAGGCTCGGCTTATAATTCACCCCTCCACTTT. This encodes CASSPGGSAYNSPLHF.

This clonotype was recorded once. The CDR3 carries no conserved terminal phenylalanine or tryptophan, so it likely arises from a read error. The DNA is omitted, as the CDR3 cannot be located on it reliably, and the CDR3 follows TCRdb's listing. V is TRBV6-2 or TRBV6-3 and J is TRBJ1-1. Termini included, the CDR3 measures 13 amino acids. Per the germline V gene, CDR1 is MNHEY and CDR2 is SVGEGT. CDR3 in amino acids: CASNPQTFGRTFI.

This clonotype was picked up many times. This chain uses TRBV20-1 with TRBJ2-1, with D possibly being TRBD1 or TRBD2 (6 bases each). Trimming removed 6 bases from V and 4 bases from J, with 13 bases in between. Germline-derived CDR1 and CDR2 are DFQATT and SNEGSKA (reference sequence). CDR3 size: 13 residues. The CDR3 DNA sequence: TGCAGTGCAGGGGGGAGGCGTTACAATGAGCAGTTCTTC. Encoded protein: CSAGGRRYNEQFF.

The V and J genes are TRBV28 and TRBJ1-5; no definite D call. CDR1 and CDR2 (germline): MDHEN, SYDVKM. CDR3 size: 14 residues. Trimming left V 5 bases short and J 2 bases short, with 10 bases between. The CDR3 coding sequence is TGTGCCAGCAGTGTACCGGTTGGCAATCAGCCCCAGCATTTT. This gives the protein CASSVPVGNQPQHF. The full variable domain, rest sourced from reference TRBV28 and TRBJ1-5, is DVKVTQSSRYLVKRTGEKVFLECVQDMDHENMFWYRQDPGLGLRLIYFSYDVKMKEKGDIPEGYSVSREKKERFSLILESASTNQTSMYLCASSVPVGNQPQHFGDGTRLSIL.

The chain combines TRBV6-1 with TRBJ2-3; 10 nucleotides agree with TRBD2. CDR1 is MNHNS and CDR2 is SASEGT in the germline V gene. V lost 3 bases to trimming and J lost 5 bases; unmatched junction nucleotides: 5. CDR3 length: 15 amino acids. CDR3 DNA: TGTGCCAGCAGTGAGCAGCGGGGGGGCGTAGATACGCAGTATTTT. It is translated as CASSEQRGGVDTQYF.

This clonotype was found many times. This chain uses TRBV5-6 with TRBJ2-3, with 8 bases matching TRBD1. The CDR3 is 16 amino acids. The germline CDR1 and CDR2 sequences are SGHDT and YYEEEE. Trimming took 4 bases from V and 0 from J; bases not matched to a gene: 7. CDR3 in DNA: TGTGCCAGCAGCGGAGGATGGACAGGGAGCACAGATACGCAGTATTTT. Its protein is CASSGGWTGSTDTQYF. The full variable domain, completed using reference TRBV5-6 and TRBJ2-3, is DAGVTQSPTHLIKTRGQQVTLRCSPKSGHDTVSWYQQALGQGPQFIFQYYEEEERQRGNFPDRFSGHQFPNYSSELNVNALLLGDSALYLCASSGGWTGSTDTQYFGPGTRLTVL.

This clonotype was counted many times. The chain uses TRBV6-5 and TRBJ2-1, with TRBD1 matching over 8 bases. From germline, CDR1 is MNHEY and CDR2 SVGAGI. V gave up 6 bases and J gave up 6 bases; unmatched junction bases: 10. The CDR3 sequence is 15 residues long. The CDR3 is CASSLKGTGPNEQFF. In nucleotides, the CDR3 is TGTGCCAGCAGCCTCAAAGGGACAGGCCCCAATGAGCAGTTCTTC.

The genes are TRBV18 and TRBJ2-5; no clear D. Germline V gene lookup returns CDR1 KGHSH and CDR2 LQKENI. The V gene lost 2 bases and the J gene lost 4 bases, with 8 bases spanning the gap. CDR3 length equals 13 residues. CDR3 protein: CASSPILGETQYF. The DNA for the CDR3 is TGTGCCAGCTCACCAATCCTGGGAGAGACCCAGTACTTC. Full variable domain (outside the CDR3, taken from reference TRBV18 and TRBJ2-5): NAGVMQNPRHLVRRRGQEARLRCSPMKGHSHVYWYRQLPEEGLKFMVYLQKENIIDESGMPKERFSAEFPKEGPSILRIQQVVRGDSAAYFCASSPILGETQYFGPGTRLLVL.

The table lists this clonotype with many counts. The J gene is TRBJ2-2, the V gene TRBV10-3; no firm D call. The CDR3 loop spans 11 amino acids. Germline loops: CDR1 ENHRY, CDR2 SYGVKD. The ends were cut back, 6 bases at V and 5 bases at J, with 4 bases in the middle. This CDR3 is CAIRSTGELFF. As DNA, the CDR3 is TGTGCCATCAGGTCAACCGGGGAGCTGTTTTTT.

On this clonotype itself: At one of its ends the junction is not consistent with the germline gene, which may arise from a read error. The J gene is TRBJ1-5, the V gene TRBV27, with D perhaps matching TRBD1 (5 bases). The CDR3 runs to 15 residues. Germline loops: CDR1 MNHEY, CDR2 SMNVEV (reference sequence). The CDR3 loop reads CASSLSETAHQPRHF. The CDR3, as DNA: TGTGCCAGCAGTTTATCGGAGACAGCCCATCAGCCCCGGCATTTT.

V and J are TRBV24-1 and TRBJ2-3, with no clear D. The V end was cut by 3 bases, the J end by 7 bases, with 4 bases between. Germline V gene data show CDR1 as KGHDR and CDR2 as SFDVKD. The CDR3 covers 11 residues. CDR3: CATSDTNTQYF. CDR3 bases: TGTGCCACCAGTGATACAAATACGCAGTATTTT.

This clonotype was picked up a small number of times. The chain is built from TRBV20-1 and TRBJ2-4; D is perhaps TRBD2 (5 bases). The CDR3 runs to 15 residues. The germline V gene has CDR1 DFQATT and CDR2 SNEGSKA (reference sequence). The V gene lost 3 bases and the J gene lost 2 bases, with 14 bases spanning the gap. Here the CDR3 reads CSASEGAWTKNIQYF. The CDR3 DNA follows: TGCAGTGCTAGCGAGGGAGCTTGGACCAAAAACATTCAGTACTTC.

This clonotype has at least ten counts. The chain joins TRBV7-2 to TRBJ2-6; 10 bases fit TRBD1. From germline, CDR1 is SGHTA and CDR2 FQGNSA. CDR3 size: 18 residues. The V segment lost 5 bases and the J segment 2 bases; nucleotides outside the gene matches: 9. In nucleotides, the CDR3 is TGTGCCAGCAGCGTACCGGGACAGGGGAAAGCTGGGGCCAACGTCCTGACTTTC. As protein: CASSVPGQGKAGANVLTF.

The rearrangement uses TRBV7-2 and TRBJ1-1; 7 nucleotides align to TRBD1. V was clipped by 6 bases and J by 5 bases; unmatched bases: 12. Germline CDR1 is SGHTA and CDR2 is FQGNSA. The CDR3 sequence is 15 residues long. CDR3 residues: CASRNDRVYRTEAFF. CDR3 sequence (DNA): TGTGCCAGCAGAAACGACAGGGTCTACCGAACTGAAGCTTTCTTT. The full variable domain, its missing parts supplied by reference TRBV7-2 and TRBJ1-1, is GAGVSQSPSNKVTEKGKDVELRCDPISGHTALYWYRQSLGQGLEFLIYFQGNSAPDKSGLPSDRFSAERTGGSVSTLTIQRTQQEDSAVYLCASRNDRVYRTEAFFGQGTRLTVV.

The chain is built from TRBV12-3 or TRBV12-4 and TRBJ2-7; D unclear. V lost 5 bases to trimming and J lost 3 bases, with 11 bases between them. This CDR3 spans 13 amino acids. The CDR3 here is CASSLRANYEQYF. The CDR3 DNA follows: TGTGCCAGCAGTCTACGGGCGAACTACGAGCAGTACTTC.

There are many counts of this clonotype. The chain links TRBV5-1 to TRBJ2-1; D is unresolved. Trimming pared 6 bases from V and 8 bases from J, leaving 15 bases between. Germline assignment: CDR1 SGHRS and CDR2 YFSETQ. There are 13 residues in the CDR3. The CDR3 DNA follows: TGCGCCAGCACCCTTCAACGGGCGGATGAGCAGTTCTTC. It translates to CASTLQRADEQFF.

This clonotype was observed at least ten times. The rearrangement uses TRBV12-3 or TRBV12-4 and TRBJ1-6, with D possibly being TRBD1 (6 bases). Trimming left V 5 bases short and J 9 bases short, with 17 bases between. The CDR3 covers 15 residues. The CDR3 DNA reads as TGTGCCAGCAGTCCCGGCGGGGGCGGGGGTTCACCCCTCCACTTT. This translates into CASSPGGGGGSPLHF.

In its sample, this clonotype was seen many times. Here the CDR3 reads CASSRQQGDTEAFF. CDR3 nucleotides: TGCGCCAGCAGCCGACAACAGGGGGACACTGAAGCTTTCTTT. The chain links TRBV5-1 to TRBJ1-1; TRBD1 matches 8 bases. Trimming took 4 bases from V and 3 from J; bases not matched to a gene: 5. Germline CDR1 reads SGHRS; CDR2 reads YFSETQ. This CDR3 has 14 residues. Based on the CDR3 plus reference TRBV5-1 and TRBJ1-1, the full variable domain is KAGVTQTPRYLIKTRGQQVTLSCSPISGHRSVSWYQQTPGQGLQFLFEYFSETQRNKGNFPGRFSGRQFSNSRSEMNVSTLELGDSALYLCASSRQQGDTEAFFGQGTRLTVV.

About this clonotype itself: A read error may explain this, as a much larger clone is one base away. The V gene is TRBV6-6, the J gene TRBJ2-5; D might be TRBD2 (6 bases). The germline gives CDR1 MNHNY, CDR2 SVGAGI (reference sequence). The ends were cut back, 5 bases at V and 5 bases at J, with 15 bases in the middle. This CDR3 has 14 residues. This chain's CDR3 is CASSESRGMETQYF. CDR3 in DNA: TGTGCCAGCAGTGAATCACGGGGGATGGAGACCCAGTACTTC.

At least ten counts were recorded for this clonotype. The gene calls are TRBV28 and TRBJ2-2, with D perhaps TRBD2 (6 bases). Germline V lookup: CDR1 MDHEN, CDR2 SYDVKM. V gave up 6 bases and J gave up 2 bases, with 10 bases separating them. This CDR3 is 14 amino acids long. The CDR3 nucleotides are TGTGCCAGCAGGGGAGGCAGCAACACCGGGGAGCTGTTTTTT. Its protein product is CASRGGSNTGELFF.

The J gene is TRBJ2-5, the V gene TRBV5-1; 7 bases line up with TRBD2. Germline V gene lookup returns CDR1 SGHRS and CDR2 YFSETQ. V dropped 2 bases and J dropped 1; count of bases not matched to a gene: 5. This CDR3 spans 15 amino acids. CDR3: CASSFPSGTQETQYF. The CDR3 DNA is TGCGCCAGCAGCTTTCCTAGCGGAACCCAAGAGACCCAGTACTTC. Full variable domain (remainder filled in from reference TRBV5-1 and TRBJ2-5): KAGVTQTPRYLIKTRGQQVTLSCSPISGHRSVSWYQQTPGQGLQFLFEYFSETQRNKGNFPGRFSGRQFSNSRSEMNVSTLELGDSALYLCASSFPSGTQETQYFGPGTRLLVL.

This clonotype has ten or more counts. The chain carries TRBV7-2 and TRBJ2-1; 9 bases line up with TRBD2. Germline assignment: CDR1 SGHTA and CDR2 FQGNSA. J gave up 14 bases and V 5 bases, and 16 bases lay outside the gene matches. There are 15 residues in the CDR3. The CDR3 DNA is TGTGCCAGCAGCGCGAGCCGGGGTAGCGGGGGTCGGGAGTTCTTC. This gives the protein CASSASRGSGGREFF.

This clonotype came up many times. The rearrangement links TRBV10-2 to TRBJ2-3; D gene ambiguous. Germline V CDR1 and CDR2: WSHSY, SAAADI. Trimming stripped 5 bases from V and 2 bases from J, with 8 bases between. The CDR3 consists of 13 residues. In DNA, the CDR3 is TGCGCCAGCAGTTGGCAGAACACAGATACGCAGTATTTT. The encoded protein is CASSWQNTDTQYF.

This clonotype is termed medium-sized (0.01 to 0.1%). The chain uses TRBV20-1 and TRBJ2-1; 13 bases match TRBD2. The length of the CDR3 is 15 residues. Germline values: CDR1 DFQATT, CDR2 SNEGSKA (reference sequence). The junction had 3 bases not matched to a gene; V was cut back by 4 bases and J by 3 bases. The CDR3 sequence is CSATGLAGIYNEQFF. The CDR3, as DNA: TGCAGTGCTACGGGACTAGCGGGAATCTACAATGAGCAGTTCTTC.

In its sample, this clonotype was seen many times. The rearrangement uses TRBV27 and TRBJ2-7; 8 nucleotides line up with TRBD2. The CDR3 covers 13 residues. Germline values: CDR1 MNHEY, CDR2 SMNVEV (reference sequence). With 1 base clipped from V and 5 bases from J, the junction kept 1 base outside the gene matches. CDR3 nucleotides: TGTGCCAGCAGTTTATGGCGGGAGGACGAGCAGTACTTC. Translated, it gives CASSLWREDEQYF.

This clonotype came up many times. The rearrangement joins TRBV5-1 to TRBJ2-1; 11 bases are shared with TRBD2. The CDR3 covers 16 residues. The trim removed 5 bases at V and 6 bases at J, leaving 10 bases unmatched. Germline V gene data show CDR1 as SGHRS and CDR2 as YFSETQ. The CDR3 region has the DNA TGCGCCAGCAGTTTTGGTAGCGGGAGGGCTGTCAATGAGCAGTTCTTC. Translated: CASSFGSGRAVNEQFF.

This clonotype has at least ten counts. This chain links TRBV7-9 with TRBJ2-1, with TRBD2 matching 11 bases. V was clipped by 4 bases and J by 7 bases; unmatched bases: 6. The CDR3 is 15 amino acids. Per the germline V gene, CDR1 is SEHNR and CDR2 is FQNEAQ (reference sequence). CDR3 residues: CASSSLAGGGNEQFF. CDR3 sequence (DNA): TGTGCCAGCAGCTCGCTAGCGGGAGGTGGGAATGAGCAGTTCTTC. Using reference TRBV7-9 and TRBJ2-1 for the parts outside the CDR3, the full variable domain is DTGVSQNPRHKITKRGQNVTFRCDPISEHNRLYWYRQTLGQGPEFLTYFQNEAQLEKSRLLSDRFSAERPKGSFSTLEIQRTEQGDSAMYLCASSSLAGGGNEQFFGPGTRLTVL.

On this clonotype itself: Being one base from a much bigger clone, this may be a read error. The chain links TRBV5-1 to TRBJ1-1, with 7 bases aligning to TRBD1. The germline CDR1 and CDR2 sequences are SGHRS and YFSETQ. The CDR3 spans 14 residues. The CDR3 DNA is TGCGCCGGCAGCTTACAGGGGCTCAACGCTGAAGCTTTCTTT. It translates to CAGSLQGLNAEAFF.